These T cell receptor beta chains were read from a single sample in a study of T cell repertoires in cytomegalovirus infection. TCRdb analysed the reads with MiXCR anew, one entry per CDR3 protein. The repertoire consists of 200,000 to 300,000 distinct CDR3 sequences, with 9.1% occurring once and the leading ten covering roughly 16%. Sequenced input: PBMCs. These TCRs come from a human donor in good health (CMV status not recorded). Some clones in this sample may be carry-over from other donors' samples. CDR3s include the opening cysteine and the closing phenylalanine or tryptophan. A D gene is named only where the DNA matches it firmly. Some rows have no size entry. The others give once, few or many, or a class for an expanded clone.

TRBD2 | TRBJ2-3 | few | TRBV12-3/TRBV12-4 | TGTGCCAGCAGTTCAGCGGGGGCCCTCACAGATACGCAGTATTTT | CASSSAGALTDTQYF
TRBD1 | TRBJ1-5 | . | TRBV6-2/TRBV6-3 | TGTGCCAGCAGCAAAGAAGAGGACAGGCCTGATCGGCCCCAGCATTTT | CASSKEEDRPDRPQHF
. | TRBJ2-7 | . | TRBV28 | TGTGCCAGCAGTTTACAGGTCGGGAACGAGCAGTACTTC | CASSLQVGNEQYF
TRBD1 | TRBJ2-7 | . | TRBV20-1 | TGCAGTGCTAGAGTTACAGGGGCAGGCGAGCAGTACTTC | CSARVTGAGEQYF
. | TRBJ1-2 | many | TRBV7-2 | TGTGCCAGCAGCTTAGGGGGCGTTGGCTATGGCTACACCTTC | CASSLGGVGYGYTF
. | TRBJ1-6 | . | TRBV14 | TGTGCCAGCAGCCAAGATCGCCGATTCAATTCACCCCTCCACTTT | CASSQDRRFNSPLHF
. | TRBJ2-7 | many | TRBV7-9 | TGTGCCAGCAGCTTAAGACTGACCTCCTACGAGCAGTACTTC | CASSLRLTSYEQYF
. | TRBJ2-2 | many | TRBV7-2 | TGTGCCAGCAGCGGAACGGGACTGGCGAACACCGGGGAGCTGTTTTTT | CASSGTGLANTGELFF
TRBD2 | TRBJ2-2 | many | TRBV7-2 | TGTGCCAGCAGCTTAGTGGGAGTCGGGGGACTAGCGGAGACCGGGGAGCTGTTTTTT | CASSLVGVGGLAETGELFF
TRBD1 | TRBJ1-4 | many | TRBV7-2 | TGTGCCAGCAGCTTAACAGGGGGTATACCGGAAAAACTGTTTTTT | CASSLTGGIPEKLFF